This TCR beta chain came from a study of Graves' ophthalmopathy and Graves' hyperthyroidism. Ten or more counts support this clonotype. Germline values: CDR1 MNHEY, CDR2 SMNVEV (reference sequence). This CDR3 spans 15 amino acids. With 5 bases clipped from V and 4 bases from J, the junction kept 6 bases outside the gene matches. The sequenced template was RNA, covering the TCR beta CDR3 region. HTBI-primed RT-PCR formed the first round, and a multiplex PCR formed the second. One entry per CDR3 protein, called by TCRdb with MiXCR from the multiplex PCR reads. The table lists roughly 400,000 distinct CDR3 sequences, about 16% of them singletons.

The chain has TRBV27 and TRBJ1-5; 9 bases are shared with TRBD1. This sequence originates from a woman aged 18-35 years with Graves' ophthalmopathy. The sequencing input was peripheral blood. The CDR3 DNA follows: TGTGCCAGCAGTAGACAGGGGGGTGGAAATCAGCCCCAGCATTTT. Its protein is CASSRQGGGNQPQHF.